This T cell receptor (beta chain) was recorded in a study of blood T cell repertoires in COVID-19. For the study at large: Sample material is recorded as cDNA or gDNA derived from T cells, B-cell-depleted T cells, or PBMCs.

The CDR3 runs 13 residues. V was trimmed by 6 bases and J by 3 bases, leaving 10 bases between them. Method: immunoSEQ multiplex PCR; TCRdb's copy keeps in-frame clones and lacks some. Of fewer than 200,000 clones in the sample, approximately 95% were seen once. V and J are TRBV12-3 or TRBV12-4 and TRBJ2-3; no definite D call. Sequenced sample: peripheral blood. This TCR was sampled from a woman aged 45-65 years with acute or convalescent COVID-19. CDR3 protein: CASSPWATDTQYF. CDR3 coding DNA: TGTGCCAGCAGCCCGTGGGCAACAGATACGCAGTATTTT.